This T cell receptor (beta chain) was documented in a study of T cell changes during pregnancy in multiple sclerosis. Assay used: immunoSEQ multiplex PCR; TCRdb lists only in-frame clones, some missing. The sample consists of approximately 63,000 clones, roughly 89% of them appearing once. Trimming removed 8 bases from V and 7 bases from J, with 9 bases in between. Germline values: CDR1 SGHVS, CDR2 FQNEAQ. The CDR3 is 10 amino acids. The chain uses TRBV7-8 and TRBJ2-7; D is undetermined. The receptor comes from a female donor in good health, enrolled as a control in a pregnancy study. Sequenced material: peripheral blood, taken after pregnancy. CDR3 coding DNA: TGTGCCAGCTCGCGAGAGGAGCAGTACTTC. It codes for CASSREEQYF.